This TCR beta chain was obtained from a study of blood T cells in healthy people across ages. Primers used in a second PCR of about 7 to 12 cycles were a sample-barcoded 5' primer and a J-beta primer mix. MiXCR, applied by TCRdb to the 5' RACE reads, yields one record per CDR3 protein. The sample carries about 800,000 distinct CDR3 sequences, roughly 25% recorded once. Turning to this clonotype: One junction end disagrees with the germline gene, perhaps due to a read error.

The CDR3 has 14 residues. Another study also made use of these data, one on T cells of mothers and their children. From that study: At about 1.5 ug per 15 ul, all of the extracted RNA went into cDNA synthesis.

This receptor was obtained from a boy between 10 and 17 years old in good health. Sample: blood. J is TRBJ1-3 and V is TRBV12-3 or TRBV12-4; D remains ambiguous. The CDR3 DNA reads TGTGCCAGCATGAAGGGAGGTTTTGGAAGCACCATATATTTT. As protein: CASMKGGFGSTIYF.